The clone carrying this TCR beta chain occurred once. The antigen remains unidentified. When the RNA was reverse transcribed, random hexamers were used with an input of about 0.5 to 1 ug. TCRdb independently ran MiXCR on the immunoSEQ multiplex PCR reads; one entry per CDR3 protein. The sample consists of some 250,000 distinct CDR3 sequences, 90% to 96% of them appearing once. The sample comes from a study of CD8 T cells in Susac syndrome. Study information: There were about six sequenced Susac syndrome patients with active disease and about eight in remission. Patients with Susac syndrome had blood drawn and were at that point therapy-naive, on corticosteroids, or on intravenous immunoglobulin alone. General study findings and limits: CD4+ T cell repertoires in Susac syndrome lacked clonal expansion.

The CDR3 has 17 amino acids. Per the germline V gene, CDR1 is LGHNA and CDR2 is YNFKEQ. With V trimmed by 1 base and J by 4 bases, 10 bases remained unmatched. This TCR derives from a human donor with Susac syndrome. V usage is TRBV4-2 and J usage is TRBJ2-1, with 7 bases aligning to TRBD1. The sequenced sample was CD4+ T cells from PBMCs. DNA of the CDR3: TGTGCCAGCAGCCAAGTTCAGACAGGGACCTTTTACAATGAGCAGTTCTTC. The encoded protein is CASSQVQTGTFYNEQFF.